The clone carrying this T cell receptor beta chain was detected a few times. Antigen specificity is unknown. This record belongs to a study of response to subunit inactivated influenza vaccine. Study results and limitations: Authors suggested each seasonal flu vaccination may recruit only limited numbers of new T cells.

The CDR3 is made up of 15 amino acids. The V gene's germline CDR1 is MDHEN and CDR2 SYDVKM. V lost 5 bases to trimming and J lost 5 bases, with 19 bases between them. Using its own MiXCR run on the RT-PCR reads, TCRdb lists one record per CDR3 protein. The data show about 610,000 distinct CDR3 sequences, 14% seen once. This TCR came from a man aged 50 to 60 who received an inactivated influenza vaccine. The sequences come from PBMCs from blood, collected about 11 days after vaccination. The V gene is TRBV28, the J gene TRBJ2-7; D ambiguous. The CDR3 region is CASSPIVEEANEQYF. CDR3 coding DNA: TGTGCCAGCAGTCCCATTGTTGAGGAAGCTAACGAGCAGTACTTC.